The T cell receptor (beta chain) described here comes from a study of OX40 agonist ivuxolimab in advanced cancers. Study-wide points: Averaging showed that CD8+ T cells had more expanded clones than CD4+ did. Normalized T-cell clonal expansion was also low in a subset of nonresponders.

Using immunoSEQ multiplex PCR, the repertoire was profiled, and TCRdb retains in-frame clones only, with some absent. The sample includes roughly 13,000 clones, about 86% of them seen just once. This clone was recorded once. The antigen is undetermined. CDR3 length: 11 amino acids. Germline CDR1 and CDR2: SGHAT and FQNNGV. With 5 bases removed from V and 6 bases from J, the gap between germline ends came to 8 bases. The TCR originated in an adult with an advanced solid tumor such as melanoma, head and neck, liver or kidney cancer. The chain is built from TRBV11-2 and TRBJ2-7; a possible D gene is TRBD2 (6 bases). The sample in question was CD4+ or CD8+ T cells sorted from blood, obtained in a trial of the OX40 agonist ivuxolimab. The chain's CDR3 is CASSAGGEQYF. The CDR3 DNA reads TGTGCCAGCAGCGCCGGGGGCGAGCAGTACTTC.